The TCR beta chain described here comes from a study of kidney transplant recipient with SARS-CoV-2 infection. TCRdb re-analysed the reads in MiXCR, keeping a single row per CDR3 protein. The data show 200,000 to 300,000 distinct CDR3 sequences, around 30% seen once. Points on this clonotype: The conserved final phenylalanine or tryptophan is absent from the CDR3, which likely points to a read error.

Here the sequenced sample was a blood sample, taken at baseline and on day 111 from a kidney transplant recipient. This TCR was recovered from a male patient in his 30s who had COVID-19 and was a kidney transplant recipient. These T cells may partly come from the graft donor.

CDR3 coding DNA: TGTGCCAGCAATCACGGGGGGAGCACTGAAGCTTTCTCC. This gives the protein CASNHGGSTEAFS. The V and J genes are TRBV6-5 and TRBJ1-1; D might be TRBD1 (5 bases). Deletions cut 7 bases from V and 4 bases from J, with 13 bases between. CDR3 length: 13 residues. CDR1 is MNHEY and CDR2 is SVGAGI in the germline V gene.